This T cell receptor (beta chain) was obtained from a study of control samples from healthy donors and cancer patients. TCRdb's copy holds only in-frame clones and misses some; the assay was immunoSEQ multiplex PCR. The repertoire holds around 140,000 clones, with around 90% as singletons. The germline gives CDR1 KGHDR, CDR2 SFDVKD. CDR3 size: 12 residues. V lost 7 bases, J lost 3 bases, and 5 bases lay in between. V and J are TRBV24-1 and TRBJ2-2; unclear D gene. This receptor was obtained from a man aged 18-30 years in good health. Sequencing was carried out using blood. CDR3 nucleotide sequence: TGTGCCACCAGCAAGGACACCGGGGAGCTGTTTTTT. It specifies CATSKDTGELFF.